This T cell receptor (beta chain) was sequenced in a study of blood T cell repertoires in COVID-19 (dated by TCRdb to between 2020 and 2021). Turning to the overall study: Recovered participants in ImmuneRACE Cohort 3 were defined by two consecutive negative NP/OP PCR tests, clearance by a healthcare professional, or resolution of symptoms. Where available, HLA class I and class II types were obtained from metadata supplied by the sample provider rather than from assay-based typing. Nearly every sample came with metadata listing a de-identified subject ID, COVID-19 status, age in years and sex. The prospective study material was composed of cDNA or gDNA derived from T cells, B-cell-depleted T cells, or PBMCs. The dataset comprised deeply sampled blood TCRbeta repertoires from subjects exposed to, actively infected with, or recovered from COVID-19. The repertoires were released in a freely available public database meant as a resource for research on the immune response to SARS-CoV-2. The samples were drawn from the first 160 participants of the ongoing ImmuneRACE study and from 1,254 subjects provided by 6 global collaborators. Samples covering the acute and convalescent phases of COVID-19 were provided by collaborators in the United States, Italy and Spain. Paper-wide results and their limitations: Clinical and demographic metadata were provided uncurated, with the amount varying by source and participant.

Taken from the germline V gene (reference sequence), the CDR1 and CDR2 loops are GTSNPN and SVGIG. Inclusive of the bounding cysteine and phenylalanine, the CDR3 is 13 residues long. Of the read, only the CDR3 DNA is kept; its 39 bases are in frame from base 1. As for this clone: The clone's antigen remains unknown. The record has no base qualities; no much larger clone is one base away.

TCRbeta CDR3 regions were amplified from genomic DNA using the immunoSEQ Assay, a bias-controlled multiplex PCR. As for the original processing: Nucleated cell counts per sample were estimated from amplification of reference gene primers within the assay. To quantify the absolute abundance of each unique TCRbeta CDR3 rearrangement, sequence reads were collapsed and filtered. For each sample, productive Simpson clonality was calculated as the square root of Simpson's diversity index over productive rearrangements. This is the immuneACCESS table as TCRdb keeps it, with only in-frame sequences that have V and J called. A part of the clones is gone; compared with another copy, unresolved V genes explain less than half, and the rest is unexplained. The V and J calls and clone size are taken from that table; D and trimming were inferred from the DNA. Within this sample are a few hundred thousand clones, with 88% of them counted one time only. Together, the top ten hold 2% to 2.5% of the sample.

Enrolling through a virtual design, the prospective study's participants ranged in age from roughly 18 to 100 years and lived across some 23 United States geographic areas. Cohort assignment in the prospective study relied on participant-reported clinical history from a screening survey and a study questionnaire. Each participant in the prospective study had whole blood, serum and a nasopharyngeal or oropharyngeal swab collected by mobile phlebotomists. Prospective study participants could optionally give additional blood draws and questionnaires over an approximately 2-month period. Blood samples from the prospective study were shipped frozen or at room temperature prior to DNA extraction.

This receptor was taken from a woman in her sixties or seventies in a cohort exposed to, infected with or recovered from COVID-19 (not recorded which). Recombination joined TRBV30 with TRBJ1-3; TRBD1 fits 8 bases in the junction. The sequenced sample consisted of PBMCs or T cells enriched from blood (not recorded which). The CDR3 has the sequence CGGDRPSGNTIYF. The DNA sequence is TGTGGGGGGGACAGGCCCTCTGGAAACACCATATATTTT.